This T cell receptor (beta chain) was obtained from a study of chemoradiotherapy in HPV16-positive cancers. Overall study: Candidate HPV-specific clones and shared TCR motifs came from two HPV16-positive patients. General study results and limits: Candidate HPV-specific clones and E7-related TCR motifs grew in tumor during treatment.

This table comes from immunoSEQ multiplex PCR, and its TCRdb copy is limited to in-frame clones, with some not included. Here the sample spans fewer than 8,000 clones, 85% to 90% being singletons. Samples were taken several times over chemoradiotherapy. This CDR3 region has 13 residues. Germline V gives CDR1 WSHSY, CDR2 SAAADI. The germline V and J ends were trimmed by 4 bases and 4 bases, with 8 bases remaining between them. Concerning this clone: Its matching antigen is unknown.

The chain carries TRBV10-2 and TRBJ1-5; D is perhaps TRBD1 (6 bases). The clonotype comes from a human donor with HPV-associated anogenital cancer. The sequences come from tumor tissue, collected from a patient who underwent chemoradiotherapy. CDR3 nucleotides: TGCGCCAGCAGTGGGACAGCAAATCAGCCCCAGCATTTT. This encodes CASSGTANQPQHF.